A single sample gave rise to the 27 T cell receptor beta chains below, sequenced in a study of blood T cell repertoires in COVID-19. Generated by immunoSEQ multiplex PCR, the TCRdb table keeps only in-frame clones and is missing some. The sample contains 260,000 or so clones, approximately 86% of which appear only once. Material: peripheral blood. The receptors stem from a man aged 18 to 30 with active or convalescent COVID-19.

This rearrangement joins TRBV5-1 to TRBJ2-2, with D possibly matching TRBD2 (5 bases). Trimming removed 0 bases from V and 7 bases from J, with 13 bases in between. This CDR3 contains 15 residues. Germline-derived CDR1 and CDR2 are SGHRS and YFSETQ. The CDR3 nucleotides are TGCGCCAGCAGCTTGGATTCGGGGAAGGTCGGGGAGCTGTTTTTT. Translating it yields CASSLDSGKVGELFF.

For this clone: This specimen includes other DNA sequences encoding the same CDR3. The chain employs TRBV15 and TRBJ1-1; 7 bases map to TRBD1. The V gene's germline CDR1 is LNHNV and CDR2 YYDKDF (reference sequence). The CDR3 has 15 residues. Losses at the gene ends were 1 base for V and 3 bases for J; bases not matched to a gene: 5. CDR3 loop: CATSRGRDSYTEAFF. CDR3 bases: TGTGCCACCAGCAGAGGCCGGGACAGTTACACTGAAGCTTTCTTT.

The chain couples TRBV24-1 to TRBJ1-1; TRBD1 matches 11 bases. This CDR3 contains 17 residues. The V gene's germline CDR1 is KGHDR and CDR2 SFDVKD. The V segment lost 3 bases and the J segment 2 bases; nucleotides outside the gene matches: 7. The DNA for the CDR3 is TGTGCCACCAGTGATAAAACGGACAGGGGGCTAAACACTGAAGCTTTCTTT. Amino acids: CATSDKTDRGLNTEAFF.

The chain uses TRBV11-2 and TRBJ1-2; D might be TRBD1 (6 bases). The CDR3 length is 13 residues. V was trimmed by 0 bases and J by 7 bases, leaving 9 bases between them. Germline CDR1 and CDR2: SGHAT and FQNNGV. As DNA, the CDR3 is TGTGCCAGCAGCTTAGAGGGGGCAGCTGGCTACACCTTC. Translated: CASSLEGAAGYTF.

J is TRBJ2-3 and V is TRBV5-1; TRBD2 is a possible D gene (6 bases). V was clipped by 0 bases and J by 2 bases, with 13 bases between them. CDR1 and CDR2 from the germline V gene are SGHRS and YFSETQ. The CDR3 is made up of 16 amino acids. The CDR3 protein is CASSLVPGDITDTQYF. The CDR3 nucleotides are TGCGCCAGCAGCTTGGTCCCGGGGGATATCACAGATACGCAGTATTTT.

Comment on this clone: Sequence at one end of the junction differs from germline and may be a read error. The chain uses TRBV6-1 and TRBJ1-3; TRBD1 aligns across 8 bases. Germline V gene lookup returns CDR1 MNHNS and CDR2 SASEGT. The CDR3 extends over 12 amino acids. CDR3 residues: CASSELSRDRHF. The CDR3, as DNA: TGTGCCAGCAGTGAACTGAGCAGGGACAGGCATTTT.

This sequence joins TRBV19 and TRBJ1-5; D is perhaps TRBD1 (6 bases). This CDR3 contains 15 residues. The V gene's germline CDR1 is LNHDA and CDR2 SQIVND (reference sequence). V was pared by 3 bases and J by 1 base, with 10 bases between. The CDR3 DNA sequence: TGTGCCAGTAGTATGGGGGGGCAGAGCAATCAGCCCCAGCATTTT. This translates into CASSMGGQSNQPQHF.

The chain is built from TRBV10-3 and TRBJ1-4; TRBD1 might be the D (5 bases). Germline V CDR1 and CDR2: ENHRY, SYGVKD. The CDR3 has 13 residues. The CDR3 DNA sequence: TGTGACCAGTGGGGGGGACGACCACCAGGTTTCTTTTTT. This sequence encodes CDQWGGRPPGFFF.

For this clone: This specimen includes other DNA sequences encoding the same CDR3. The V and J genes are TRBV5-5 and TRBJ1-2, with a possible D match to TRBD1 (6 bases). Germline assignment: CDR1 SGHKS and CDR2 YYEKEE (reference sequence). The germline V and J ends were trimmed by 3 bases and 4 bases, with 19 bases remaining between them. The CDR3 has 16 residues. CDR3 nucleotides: TGTGCCAGCAGCTCTGTAACCGGGGGCGGGGGCTATGGCTACACCTTC. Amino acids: CASSSVTGGGGYGYTF.

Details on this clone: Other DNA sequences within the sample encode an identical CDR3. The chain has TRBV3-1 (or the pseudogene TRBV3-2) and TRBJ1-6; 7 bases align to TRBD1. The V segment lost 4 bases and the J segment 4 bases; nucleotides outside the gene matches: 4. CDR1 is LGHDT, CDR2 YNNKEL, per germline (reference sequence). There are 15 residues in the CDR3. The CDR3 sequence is CASSLPGQYNSPLHF. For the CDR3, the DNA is TGTGCCAGCAGCCTCCCGGGACAGTATAATTCACCCCTCCACTTT.

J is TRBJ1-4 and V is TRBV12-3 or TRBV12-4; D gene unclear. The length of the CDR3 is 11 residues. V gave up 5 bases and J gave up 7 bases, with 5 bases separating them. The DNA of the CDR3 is TGTGCCAGCAGTACGGGTGAAAAACTGTTTTTT. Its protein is CASSTGEKLFF.

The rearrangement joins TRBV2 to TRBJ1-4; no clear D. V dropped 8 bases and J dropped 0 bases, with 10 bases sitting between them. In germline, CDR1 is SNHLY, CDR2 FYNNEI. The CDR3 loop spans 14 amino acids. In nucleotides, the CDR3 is TGTGCCAGCGAAGAGGGTCCAACTAATGAAAAACTGTTTTTT. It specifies CASEEGPTNEKLFF.

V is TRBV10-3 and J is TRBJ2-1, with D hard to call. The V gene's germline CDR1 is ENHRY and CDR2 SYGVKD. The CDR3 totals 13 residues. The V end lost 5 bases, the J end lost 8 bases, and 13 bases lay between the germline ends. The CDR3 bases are TGTGCCATCAGTTGGCGAGAACGGGATGAGCAGTTCTTC. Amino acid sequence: CAISWRERDEQFF.

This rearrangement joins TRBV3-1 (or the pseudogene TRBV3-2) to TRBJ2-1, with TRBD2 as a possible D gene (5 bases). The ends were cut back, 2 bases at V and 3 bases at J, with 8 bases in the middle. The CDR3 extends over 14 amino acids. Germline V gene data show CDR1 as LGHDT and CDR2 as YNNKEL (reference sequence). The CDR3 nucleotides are TGTGCCAGCAGCCAATGCGGGTGCTACAATGAGCAGTTCTTC. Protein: CASSQCGCYNEQFF.

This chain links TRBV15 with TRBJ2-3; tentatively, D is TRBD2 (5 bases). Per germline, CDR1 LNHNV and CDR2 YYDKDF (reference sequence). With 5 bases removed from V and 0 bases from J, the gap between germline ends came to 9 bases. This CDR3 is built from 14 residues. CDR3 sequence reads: CATSPGFSTDTQYF. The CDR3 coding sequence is TGTGCCACCAGCCCGGGATTTAGCACAGATACGCAGTATTTT. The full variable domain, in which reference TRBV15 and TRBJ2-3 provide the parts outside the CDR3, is DAMVIQNPRYQVTQFGKPVTLSCSQTLNHNVMYWYQQKSSQAPKLLFHYYDKDFNNEADTPDNFQSRRPNTSFCFLDIRSPGLGDTAMYLCATSPGFSTDTQYFGPGTRLTVL.

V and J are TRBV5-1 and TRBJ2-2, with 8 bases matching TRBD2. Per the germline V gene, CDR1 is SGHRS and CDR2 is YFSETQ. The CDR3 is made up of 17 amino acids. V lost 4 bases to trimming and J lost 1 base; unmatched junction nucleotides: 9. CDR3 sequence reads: CASSPAGRGVNTGELFF. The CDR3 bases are TGCGCCAGCAGCCCGGCGGGGCGGGGGGTGAACACCGGGGAGCTGTTTTTT.

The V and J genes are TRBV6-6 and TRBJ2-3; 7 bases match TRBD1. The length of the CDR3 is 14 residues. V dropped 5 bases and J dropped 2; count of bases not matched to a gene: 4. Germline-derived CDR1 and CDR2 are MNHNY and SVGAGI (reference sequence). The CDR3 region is CASSTGTATDTQYF. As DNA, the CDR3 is TGTGCCAGCAGTACCGGGACAGCCACAGATACGCAGTATTTT.

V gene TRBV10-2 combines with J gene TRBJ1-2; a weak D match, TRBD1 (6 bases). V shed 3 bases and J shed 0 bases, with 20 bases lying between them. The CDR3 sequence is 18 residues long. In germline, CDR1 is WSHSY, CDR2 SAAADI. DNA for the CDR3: TGCGCCAGCAGTGAAAGGGGCAGGGGCGGAACGCCTAACTATGGCTACACCTTC. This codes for CASSERGRGGTPNYGYTF.

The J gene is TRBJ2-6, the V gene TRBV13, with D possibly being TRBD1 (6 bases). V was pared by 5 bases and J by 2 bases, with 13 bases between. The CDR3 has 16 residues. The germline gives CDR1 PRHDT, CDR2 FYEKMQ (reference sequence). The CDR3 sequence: CASSTKQGAGANVLTF. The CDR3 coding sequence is TGTGCCAGCAGCACCAAACAGGGAGCTGGGGCCAACGTCCTGACTTTC.

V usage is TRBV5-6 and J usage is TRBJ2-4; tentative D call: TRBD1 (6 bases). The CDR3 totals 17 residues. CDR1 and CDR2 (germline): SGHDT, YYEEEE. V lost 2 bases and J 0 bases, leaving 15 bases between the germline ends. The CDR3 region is CASSLIRDKLAKNIQYF. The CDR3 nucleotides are TGTGCCAGCAGCTTAATCCGGGACAAGCTAGCCAAAAACATTCAGTACTTC.

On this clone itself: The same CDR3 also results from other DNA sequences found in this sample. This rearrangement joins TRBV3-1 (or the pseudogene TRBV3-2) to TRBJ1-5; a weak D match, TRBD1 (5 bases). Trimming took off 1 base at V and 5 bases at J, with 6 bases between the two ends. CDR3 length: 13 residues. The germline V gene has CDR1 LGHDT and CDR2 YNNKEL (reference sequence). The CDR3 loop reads CASSQGGDQPQHF. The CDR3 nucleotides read TGTGCCAGCAGCCAAGGGGGGGATCAGCCCCAGCATTTT.

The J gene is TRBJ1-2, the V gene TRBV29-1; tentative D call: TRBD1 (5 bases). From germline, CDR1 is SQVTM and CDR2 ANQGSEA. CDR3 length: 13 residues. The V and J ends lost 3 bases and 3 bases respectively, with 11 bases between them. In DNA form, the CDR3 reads TGCAGCGTTGAGGAGGGAGGGGACTATGGCTACACCTTC. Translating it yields CSVEEGGDYGYTF.

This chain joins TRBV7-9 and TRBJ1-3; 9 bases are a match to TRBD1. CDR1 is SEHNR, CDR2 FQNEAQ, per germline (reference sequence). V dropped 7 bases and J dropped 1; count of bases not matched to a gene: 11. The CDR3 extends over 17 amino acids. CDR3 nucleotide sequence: TGTGCCAGCACTGGGACAGGGAGTCTGGGGTCTGGAAACACCATATATTTT. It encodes CASTGTGSLGSGNTIYF.

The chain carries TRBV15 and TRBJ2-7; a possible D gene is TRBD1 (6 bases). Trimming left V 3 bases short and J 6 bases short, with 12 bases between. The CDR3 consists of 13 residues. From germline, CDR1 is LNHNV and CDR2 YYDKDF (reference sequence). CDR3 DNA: TGTGCCACCAGCAGGTATACAGGGACCGAGCAGTACTTC. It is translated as CATSRYTGTEQYF.

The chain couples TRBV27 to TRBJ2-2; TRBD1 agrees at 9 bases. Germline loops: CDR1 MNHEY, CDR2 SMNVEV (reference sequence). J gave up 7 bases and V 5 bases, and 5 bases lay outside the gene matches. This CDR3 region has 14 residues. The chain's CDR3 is CASSTDRGIGELFF. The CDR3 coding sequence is TGTGCCAGCAGTACCGACAGGGGGATCGGGGAGCTGTTTTTT.

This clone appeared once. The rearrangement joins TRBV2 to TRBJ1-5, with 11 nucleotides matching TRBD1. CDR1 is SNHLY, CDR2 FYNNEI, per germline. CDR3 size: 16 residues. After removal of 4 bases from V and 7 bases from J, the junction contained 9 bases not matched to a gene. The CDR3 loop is CASSGADRGLRQPQHF. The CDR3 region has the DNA TGTGCCAGCAGTGGCGCGGACAGGGGGCTGCGGCAGCCCCAGCATTTT.

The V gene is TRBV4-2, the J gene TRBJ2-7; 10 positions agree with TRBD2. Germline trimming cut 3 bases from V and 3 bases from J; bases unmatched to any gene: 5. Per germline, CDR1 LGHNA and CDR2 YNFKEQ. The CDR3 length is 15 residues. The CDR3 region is CASSHLAGANYEQYF. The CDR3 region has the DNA TGTGCCAGCAGCCACCTAGCGGGGGCCAACTACGAGCAGTACTTC.